This T cell receptor beta chain was obtained from a study of response to subunit inactivated influenza vaccine. Study findings and constraints: Authors proposed each seasonal influenza vaccination draws in few new T cells.

TCRdb reprocessed the RT-PCR reads via MiXCR and lists one record per CDR3 protein. In the table there are 150,000 to 200,000 distinct CDR3 sequences, about 9% of which are singletons. Trimming removed 0 bases from V and 6 bases from J; junction bases left unmatched: 0. The CDR3 has 14 amino acids. Germline V gene sequence: CDR1 SGHVS, CDR2 FQNEAQ. In its sample, this clonotype was seen many times. Its antigen is as yet unknown. This chain links TRBV7-8 with TRBJ1-5, with TRBD1 identical over 9 bases. The sample here was non-naive T cells sorted from PBMCs, taken on the day of vaccination. This sequence originates from a man aged 45-60 years who received an inactivated influenza vaccine. This CDR3 reads CASSLAGQGQPQHF. Written as DNA, the CDR3 is TGTGCCAGCAGCTTAGCGGGACAGGGTCAGCCCCAGCATTTT.